Listed here are 30 T cell receptor beta chains from one sample, sequenced in a study of a mutant IDH1 vaccine in newly diagnosed glioma. Described time point: baseline, week 1 (first vaccination visit). Regarding treatment: pre-vaccination baseline after standard-of-care therapy. Sequencing used immunoSEQ multiplex PCR; TCRdb keeps in-frame clones, though not all of them. The sample includes about 38,000 clones, 78% of them seen just once. The sequenced sample was PBMCs, obtained from a glioma patient treated with radiotherapy, temozolomide or both. These receptors were taken from a man between 40 and 49 years old with glioma. Some clones in this sample may be carry-over from other donors' samples.

This chain links TRBV6-9 with TRBJ1-5; D remains unclear. The CDR3 has 15 residues. Germline-derived CDR1 and CDR2 are MNHGY and SVAAGI. V was clipped by 6 bases and J by 2 bases, with 14 bases between them. The CDR3 DNA reads as TGTGCCAGCAGACCCCCCCAGACCTGCAATCAGCCCCAGCATTTT. Its protein product is CASRPPQTCNQPQHF.

This chain connects TRBV10-3 to TRBJ2-5; 9 positions agree with TRBD2. The CDR3 is 18 amino acids. Losses at the gene ends were 2 bases for V and 4 bases for J; bases not matched to a gene: 14. Germline lookup yields CDR1 ENHRY and CDR2 SYGVKD. The CDR3 nucleotides are TGTGCCATCAGTGAGCCTTACGCTAGCGGGGTAGGGGGAGAGACCCAGTACTTC. Protein product: CAISEPYASGVGGETQYF.

V usage is TRBV5-8 and J usage is TRBJ2-6; possibly TRBD1 for D (6 bases). Trimming removed 4 bases at V and 0 bases at J, with 17 bases between. CDR3 length: 18 residues. The V gene's germline CDR1 is SGHTS and CDR2 YDEGEE. In nucleotides, the CDR3 is TGTGCCAGCAGCCCGGAGGACAGAAAAAGCTCTGGGGCCAACGTCCTGACTTTC. Its protein is CASSPEDRKSSGANVLTF.

The rearrangement joins TRBV7-8 to TRBJ1-1; D may be TRBD1 (5 bases). Trimming stripped 5 bases from V and 10 bases from J, with 14 bases between. Germline V gene sequence: CDR1 SGHVS, CDR2 FQNEAQ. This CDR3 comprises 12 residues. The CDR3 spells CASSPPLRGAFF. The CDR3 DNA reads as TGTGCCAGCAGCCCACCACTTAGGGGAGCTTTCTTT.

The chain combines TRBV29-1 with TRBJ2-5; D is unclear. This CDR3 contains 13 residues. The ends were cut back, 7 bases at V and 4 bases at J, with 16 bases in the middle. The germline V gene has CDR1 SQVTM and CDR2 ANQGSEA. CDR3 sequence reads: CSGAIRLGETQYF. The DNA for the CDR3 is TGCAGCGGCGCCATCCGGCTCGGAGAGACCCAGTACTTC.

The chain couples TRBV6-6 to TRBJ1-6, with D hard to call. Between the trimmed V and J ends, which lost 7 bases and 5 bases, there was a span of 15 bases. This CDR3 region has 15 residues. Germline assignment: CDR1 MNHNY and CDR2 SVGAGI (reference sequence). CDR3 bases: TGTGCCAGCACCCCCTCTGGGGAAAATAATTCACCCCTCCACTTT. Amino acids: CASTPSGENNSPLHF.

The V and J genes are TRBV30 and TRBJ2-7, with D tentatively TRBD1 (5 bases). Between the trimmed V and J ends, which lost 2 bases and 6 bases, there was a span of 14 bases. This CDR3 contains 13 residues. Looked up from germline, CDR1 is GTSNPN and CDR2 is SVGIG (reference sequence). The CDR3, as DNA: TGTGCCTGGAGTAGGGGCAGGTTGGGCGAGCAGTACTTC. Its translation is CAWSRGRLGEQYF.

The V call is TRBV2, the J call TRBJ2-5; no reliable D call. Germline assignment: CDR1 SNHLY and CDR2 FYNNEI. Trimming took off 4 bases at V and 1 base at J, with 4 bases between the two ends. There are 12 residues in the CDR3. CDR3 protein: CASSGTQETQYF. The CDR3 nucleotides read TGTGCCAGCAGTGGAACCCAAGAGACCCAGTACTTC.

This rearrangement joins TRBV6-1 to TRBJ2-5; possibly TRBD1 for D (5 bases). The length of the CDR3 is 13 residues. V lost 6 bases, J lost 5 bases, and 13 bases lay in between. Germline V lookup: CDR1 MNHNS, CDR2 SASEGT. This chain's CDR3 is CASSGRVWETQYF. The CDR3 nucleotides are TGTGCCAGCAGCGGCAGGGTGTGGGAGACCCAGTACTTC.

CDR3 sequence reads: CASSSGEGNTEAFF. The CDR3 DNA reads TGTGCCAGCAGTTCCGGTGAGGGGAACACTGAAGCTTTCTTT. The chain employs TRBV7-8 and TRBJ1-1; unclear D gene. Per the germline V gene, CDR1 is SGHVS and CDR2 is FQNEAQ. There are 14 residues in the CDR3. V lost 6 bases to trimming and J lost 1 base, with 12 bases between them.

This chain joins TRBV5-4 and TRBJ2-2; TRBD2 aligns across 8 bases. J gave up 0 bases and V 3 bases, and 4 bases lay outside the gene matches. CDR3 length: 16 amino acids. CDR1 and CDR2 from the germline V gene are SGHNT and YYREEE (reference sequence). CDR3 protein: CASSSSGGSNTGELFF. In DNA, the CDR3 is TGTGCCAGCAGCTCGAGCGGGGGATCGAACACCGGGGAGCTGTTTTTT. The variable domain in full, with the rest retrieved from reference TRBV5-4 and TRBJ2-2, is ETGVTQSPTHLIKTRGQQVTLRCSSQSGHNTVSWYQQALGQGPQFIFQYYREEENGRGNFPPRFSGLQFPNYSSELNVNALELDDSALYLCASSSSGGSNTGELFFGEGSRLTVL.

This chain uses TRBV19 with TRBJ2-1; D unresolved. Trimming shortened V by 5 bases and J by 6 bases, and 8 bases separated the two germline ends. The CDR3 spans 12 residues. Germline V gene sequence: CDR1 LNHDA, CDR2 SQIVND (reference sequence). CDR3 coding DNA: TGTGCCAGTAGTTTCCTCTTCAATGAGCAGTTCTTC. Its protein product is CASSFLFNEQFF. Drawing the rest from reference TRBV19 and TRBJ2-1, the complete variable domain is DGGITQSPKYLFRKEGQNVTLSCEQNLNHDAMYWYRQDPGQGLRLIYYSQIVNDFQKGDIAEGYSVSREKKESFPLTVTSAQKNPTAFYLCASSFLFNEQFFGPGTRLTVL.

This clone was observed a few times. CDR3 region: CASSRRSTDTQYF. In nucleotides, the CDR3 is TGCGCCAGCAGCCGTCGTAGCACAGATACGCAGTATTTT. V and J are TRBV5-1 and TRBJ2-3; D is unresolved. In germline, CDR1 is SGHRS, CDR2 YFSETQ. The germline V and J ends were trimmed by 4 bases and 0 bases, with 6 bases remaining between them. The CDR3 contains 13 residues.

This chain links TRBV7-9 with TRBJ1-1; no clear D. The germline V gene encodes CDR1 SEHNR and CDR2 FQNEAQ (reference sequence). V shed 4 bases and J shed 1 base, with 7 bases lying between them. The CDR3 extends over 13 amino acids. CDR3 in amino acids: CASSSQANTEAFF. The CDR3 region has the DNA TGTGCCAGCAGCTCCCAGGCGAACACTGAAGCTTTCTTT.

The chain combines TRBV7-2 with TRBJ2-1; 12 nucleotides agree with TRBD1. Germline CDR1 and CDR2: SGHTA and FQGNSA. After removal of 1 base from V and 10 bases from J, the junction contained 2 bases not matched to a gene. This CDR3 has 14 amino acids. The CDR3 coding sequence is TGTGCCAGCAGCTTAGGAGGGACAGGGGGCGAGCAGTTCTTC. This encodes CASSLGGTGGEQFF.

This clone is termed medium-sized. CDR3 sequence (DNA): TGTGCCAGCAGTTTTCGGGGGGACGAGCAGTACTTC. This gives the protein CASSFRGDEQYF. V is TRBV27 and J is TRBJ2-7; 7 bases align to TRBD2. Germline V gives CDR1 MNHEY, CDR2 SMNVEV (reference sequence). After removal of 3 bases from V and 5 bases from J, the junction contained 1 base not matched to a gene. This CDR3 is built from 12 residues.

The chain is built from TRBV5-1 and TRBJ1-3; D is possibly TRBD1 (5 bases). The ends were cut back, 0 bases at V and 8 bases at J, with 18 bases in the middle. CDR1 is SGHRS and CDR2 is YFSETQ in the germline V gene. The CDR3 is 16 residues long. Here the CDR3 reads CASSLEAWGDGDTIYF. CDR3 coding DNA: TGCGCCAGCAGCTTGGAAGCTTGGGGGGACGGTGACACCATATATTTT.

The chain employs TRBV6-1 and TRBJ1-5; maybe TRBD1 (5 bases). The germline V gene has CDR1 MNHNS and CDR2 SASEGT. CDR3 size: 13 residues. V was shortened by 7 bases and J by 5 bases, with 12 bases between the two germline ends. The CDR3 here is CASTSGTYQPQHF. As DNA, the CDR3 is TGTGCCAGCACCTCCGGGACTTATCAGCCCCAGCATTTT.

The chain has TRBV6-1 and TRBJ2-2; D not resolved. CDR3 length: 13 amino acids. Trimming shortened V by 8 bases and J by 0 bases, and 7 bases separated the two germline ends. Germline values: CDR1 MNHNS, CDR2 SASEGT. The DNA of the CDR3 is TGTGCCAGCCCATTCCCGAACACCGGGGAGCTGTTTTTT. Translating it yields CASPFPNTGELFF.

The chain joins TRBV7-2 to TRBJ1-2, with 7 bases identical to TRBD1. The trim removed 3 bases at V and 1 base at J, leaving 2 bases unmatched. Germline CDR1 and CDR2: SGHTA and FQGNSA. The CDR3 runs to 14 residues. CDR3 loop: CASSFNRGNYGYTF. In nucleotides, the CDR3 is TGTGCCAGCAGCTTTAACAGGGGTAACTATGGCTACACCTTC.

There are a few counts of this clone. The chain has TRBV25-1 and TRBJ1-5; no clear D. The V gene lost 1 base and the J gene lost 4 bases, with 11 bases spanning the gap. There are 15 residues in the CDR3. Germline V gene sequence: CDR1 MGHDK, CDR2 SYGVNS. This CDR3 is CASSESRADNQPQHF. DNA for the CDR3: TGTGCCAGCAGTGAATCCCGCGCCGATAATCAGCCCCAGCATTTT.

The chain has TRBV9 and TRBJ1-1; D is perhaps TRBD1 (5 bases). Trimming removed 7 bases at V and 4 bases at J, with 20 bases between. The germline CDR1 and CDR2 sequences are SGDLS and YYNGEE. The CDR3 has 15 amino acids. Here the CDR3 reads CASADEEGLGTEAFF. The CDR3 bases are TGTGCCAGCGCCGACGAGGAGGGGTTGGGCACTGAAGCTTTCTTT. The complete variable domain, with remaining parts taken from reference TRBV9 and TRBJ1-1, reads DSGVTQTPKHLITATGQRVTLRCSPRSGDLSVYWYQQSLDQGLQFLIQYYNGEERAKGNILERFSAQQFPDLHSELNLSSLELGDSALYFCASADEEGLGTEAFFGQGTRLTVV.

The table lists this clone with a count of one. This chain joins TRBV30 and TRBJ1-2, with D possibly being TRBD1 (5 bases). The germline CDR1 and CDR2 sequences are GTSNPN and SVGIG (reference sequence). The germline V and J ends were trimmed by 4 bases and 2 bases, with 14 bases remaining between them. The CDR3 covers 14 residues. In DNA, the CDR3 is TGTGCCTGGAATCTACTAGGGGCGAACTATGGCTACACCTTC. It specifies CAWNLLGANYGYTF.

The chain recombines TRBV25-1 with TRBJ1-5; 8 positions match TRBD1. In germline, CDR1 is MGHDK, CDR2 SYGVNS. This CDR3 contains 16 residues. V was pared by 4 bases and J by 5 bases, with 10 bases of the junction left unmatched. As DNA, the CDR3 is TGTGCCAGCAGTGGGGGCGGGACAGGACTTTATCAGCCCCAGCATTTT. As protein: CASSGGGTGLYQPQHF.

This chain joins TRBV11-3 and TRBJ2-2; the D call may be TRBD1 or TRBD2 (5 bases each). Per the germline V gene, CDR1 is SGHNT and CDR2 is YENEEA. The V end lost 6 bases, the J end lost 7 bases, and 12 bases lay between the germline ends. This CDR3 has 13 amino acids. The CDR3 coding sequence is TGTGCCAGCAGGAGGGGCAAAGGCGGGGAGCTGTTTTTT. Translated, it gives CASRRGKGGELFF.

This sequence joins TRBV6-6 and TRBJ1-2; 7 bases are a match to TRBD1. Germline CDR1 MNHNY, CDR2 SVGAGI (reference sequence). The trim removed 0 bases at V and 8 bases at J, leaving 12 bases unmatched. The CDR3 sequence is 16 residues long. CDR3 sequence: CASSYSVEGARLGYTF. The CDR3 DNA reads as TGTGCCAGCAGTTACTCAGTAGAGGGGGCTCGGTTAGGCTACACCTTC.

This chain uses TRBV12-5 with TRBJ1-2; no firm D call. The germline V and J ends were trimmed by 5 bases and 8 bases, with 12 bases remaining between them. This CDR3 has 12 residues. Germline V gives CDR1 LGHNT, CDR2 FRNRAP. The CDR3 region has the DNA TGTGCTAGTGGTATCTCCCTATACGGCTACACCTTC. Translating gives CASGISLYGYTF.

The rearrangement uses TRBV10-3 and TRBJ1-1; D not certain. Germline V CDR1 and CDR2: ENHRY, SYGVKD. This CDR3 contains 12 residues. The V and J ends lost 10 bases and 4 bases respectively, with 13 bases between them. The CDR3 DNA sequence: TGTGCCACGGTCGGAGAATCCACTGAAGCTTTCTTT. This gives the protein CATVGESTEAFF.

This clone occurred a few times. V gene TRBV4-2 combines with J gene TRBJ1-6; D may be TRBD1 (5 bases). The CDR3 runs 18 residues. In germline, CDR1 is LGHNA, CDR2 YNFKEQ. The V gene lost 4 bases and the J gene lost 0 bases, with 16 bases spanning the gap. Here the CDR3 reads CASSRGTAKSSYNSPLHF. The CDR3 nucleotides are TGTGCCAGCAGCCGAGGGACCGCGAAGAGCTCCTATAATTCACCCCTCCACTTT.

This clone came up a few times. The chain has TRBV6-5 and TRBJ1-1; maybe TRBD1 (5 bases). This CDR3 has 14 residues. From germline, CDR1 is MNHEY and CDR2 SVGAGI. The ends were cut back, 7 bases at V and 3 bases at J, with 15 bases in the middle. DNA for the CDR3: TGTGCCAGCAACCGACGGGGGAGTGACACTGAAGCTTTCTTT. This sequence encodes CASNRRGSDTEAFF.